The T cell receptor beta chain described here comes from a study of blood T cells in healthy people across ages. Looking at the study overall: With template switching, about one barcoded beta molecule was captured per two T cells. Notes on the study in general: Long-lived and aged donors differed, with more naive CD4+ cells and higher diversity in the long-lived.

Primed by a sample-barcoded 5' primer and a J-beta primer mix, a second PCR proceeded for roughly 7 to 12 cycles. Samples each returned at least 2.5 million CDR3-containing paired-end reads. A single record per CDR3 protein comes from TCRdb applying MiXCR to the 5' RACE reads. The sample records some 1.7 million distinct CDR3 sequences, about 30% being singletons. A note on this clonotype: Its antigen is unknown.

The total RNA that was extracted per sample amounted to at least 5.5 micrograms. This receptor was taken from a woman in her twenties or thirties in good health. Sequencing input: blood.

DNA for the CDR3: TGTGCCAGCAGCTTTCCCCTCAGTTACAATGAGCAGTACTTC. Residues: CASSFPLSYNEQYF. This chain uses TRBV7-9 with TRBJ2-4; D gene unclear. The CDR3 is 14 residues long. Deletions cut 3 bases from V and 13 bases from J, with 19 bases between. The germline V gene encodes CDR1 SEHNR and CDR2 FQNEAQ (reference sequence).